A single sample gave rise to the 29 T cell receptor beta chains below, sequenced in a study of CD8+ T cells in alopecia areata. The authors extracted RNA and reverse transcribed it into cDNA as the sequencing template. Only in-frame clones appear in the TCRdb table, and some are missing; sequencing was by immunoSEQ multiplex PCR. The data contain 100,000 to 130,000 clones, 84% of them singletons. Noted treatment: oral pan-JAK inhibitor, 5-10 mg twice daily. The sequencing here drew on CD8+ T cells sorted from blood, taken at week 24, from a patient treated with tofacitinib. Receptors originate from a human donor with alopecia areata.

The chain uses TRBV2 and TRBJ2-7; D possibly corresponds to TRBD1 (6 bases). V was trimmed by 8 bases and J by 11 bases, leaving 10 bases between them. This CDR3 has 9 residues. Germline CDR1 reads SNHLY; CDR2 reads FYNNEI. CDR3 nucleotide sequence: TGTGCCAGCGCCACAGGGAAGTACTTC. It yields the protein CASATGKYF.

The chain combines TRBV30 with TRBJ2-7; no clear D. The V gene's germline CDR1 is GTSNPN and CDR2 SVGIG (reference sequence). This CDR3 region has 12 residues. The V end lost 2 bases, the J end lost 3 bases, and 8 bases lay between the germline ends. CDR3 sequence: CAWSSEDYEQYF. The CDR3 nucleotides are TGTGCCTGGAGTTCCGAGGACTACGAGCAGTACTTC.

The CDR3 is CASSHSGAISGANVLTF. CDR3 coding DNA: TGCGCCAGCAGCCATAGCGGGGCCATCTCTGGGGCCAACGTCCTGACTTTC. The chain employs TRBV4-3 and TRBJ2-6; 8 bases are a match to TRBD2. Germline trimming cut 3 bases from V and 0 bases from J; bases unmatched to any gene: 4. Per germline, CDR1 LGHNA and CDR2 YSLEER. The CDR3 loop spans 17 amino acids.

V is TRBV7-2 and J is TRBJ1-2; D call uncertain. The CDR3 totals 14 residues. Germline V gene data show CDR1 as SGHTA and CDR2 as FQGNSA. Trimming pared 1 base from V and 6 bases from J, leaving 12 bases between. The CDR3 DNA reads as TGTGCCAGCAGCTTAGTTCCGGGGTGGGATGGCTACACCTTC. As protein: CASSLVPGWDGYTF.

This clone has only a few counts. This chain uses TRBV13 with TRBJ2-3; D gene uncertain. Germline V gives CDR1 PRHDT, CDR2 FYEKMQ (reference sequence). V gave up 5 bases and J gave up 1 base, with 4 bases separating them. This CDR3 has 12 amino acids. In DNA form, the CDR3 reads TGTGCCAGCAGCATACGCACAGATACGCAGTATTTT. Translating gives CASSIRTDTQYF.

This chain's CDR3 is CASSLGDNAYEQYF. The CDR3 bases are TGTGCCAGCAGCTTGGGGGACAACGCCTACGAGCAGTACTTC. This rearrangement joins TRBV5-4 to TRBJ2-7; tentatively, D is TRBD1 (6 bases). The CDR3 runs to 14 residues. Between the trimmed V and J ends, which lost 0 bases and 2 bases, there was a span of 9 bases. Germline V gene data show CDR1 as SGHNT and CDR2 as YYREEE (reference sequence).

The rearrangement uses TRBV2 and TRBJ2-7; perhaps D is TRBD1 or TRBD2 (6 bases each). The V end was cut by 8 bases, the J end by 4 bases, with 21 bases between. The CDR3 totals 15 residues. Per germline, CDR1 SNHLY and CDR2 FYNNEI. CDR3 nucleotide sequence: TGTGCCAGCGGGGGGCCCGGGACCCGCGGATACGAGCAGTACTTC. Protein: CASGGPGTRGYEQYF. The complete variable domain, with remaining parts taken from reference TRBV2 and TRBJ2-7, reads EPEVTQTPSHQVTQMGQEVILRCVPISNHLYFYWYRQILGQKVEFLVSFYNNEISEKSEIFDDQFSVERPDGSNFTLKIRSTKLEDSAMYFCASGGPGTRGYEQYFGPGTRLTVT.

The chain recombines TRBV23-1 with TRBJ2-7; D call uncertain. TRBV23-1 has ORF status, its function being uncertain. The CDR3 runs to 15 residues. V shed 4 bases and J shed 2 bases, with 15 bases lying between them. In nucleotides, the CDR3 is TGCGCCAGCAGTCGGGTCGAACCTATCCCCTACGAGCAGTACTTC. Translation gives CASSRVEPIPYEQYF.

Here the CDR3 DNA reads TGTGCCAGCAGCTTGGGGGACAAGGCTGGAAACATTCAGTACTTC. Translated, it gives CASSLGDKAGNIQYF. The V call is TRBV5-6, the J call TRBJ2-4; possible D gene TRBD1, 6 bases. Trimming cost V 0 bases and J 6 bases, with 13 bases left between them. CDR3 size: 15 residues. Germline V CDR1 and CDR2: SGHDT, YYEEEE.

The DNA for the CDR3 is TGTGCCAGCAGCGCCTCCACAGGGAACACTGAAGCTTTCTTT. This gives the protein CASSASTGNTEAFF. V and J are TRBV9 and TRBJ1-1, with D possibly being TRBD1 (5 bases). Germline loops: CDR1 SGDLS, CDR2 YYNGEE. The CDR3 has 14 amino acids. Trimming removed 3 bases from V and 1 base from J, with 10 bases in between.

The gene calls are TRBV27 and TRBJ2-1, with TRBD2 identical over 12 bases. This CDR3 has 15 amino acids. Germline CDR1 reads MNHEY; CDR2 reads SMNVEV (reference sequence). V lost 5 bases and J lost 7; bases outside the gene matches: 6. CDR3 amino acids: CASSPTSGGTNEQFF. The CDR3 DNA reads TGTGCCAGCAGTCCCACTAGCGGGGGGACAAATGAGCAGTTCTTC.

This rearrangement joins TRBV7-8 to TRBJ2-2, with 9 nucleotides matching TRBD1. The V gene end was trimmed by 1 base and the J gene end by 7 bases; junction bases not matched to a gene: 7. CDR1 and CDR2 (germline): SGHVS, FQNEAQ. CDR3 length equals 16 residues. This chain's CDR3 is CASSLVGTGRNGELFF. In nucleotides, the CDR3 is TGTGCCAGCAGCTTAGTGGGGACAGGGAGGAACGGGGAGCTGTTTTTT.

V and J are TRBV6-5 and TRBJ2-7; 7 bases line up with TRBD2. After removal of 2 bases from V and 2 bases from J, the junction contained 3 bases not matched to a gene. There are 14 residues in the CDR3. Per germline, CDR1 MNHEY and CDR2 SVGAGI. The CDR3 sequence is CASSYVAGTYEQYF. The CDR3 DNA reads TGTGCCAGCAGTTACGTAGCGGGCACCTACGAGCAGTACTTC.

The table lists this clone with a count of one. The chain is built from TRBV19 and TRBJ2-5, with 11 bases matching TRBD1. Germline values: CDR1 LNHDA, CDR2 SQIVND (reference sequence). CDR3 length: 15 amino acids. Germline trimming cut 5 bases from V and 5 bases from J; bases unmatched to any gene: 7. CDR3 protein: CASSPGTGGTETQYF. The DNA of the CDR3 is TGTGCCAGTAGTCCCGGGACAGGGGGTACCGAGACCCAGTACTTC.

The V call is TRBV13, the J call TRBJ1-6; D is possibly TRBD1 (5 bases). Trimming took off 5 bases at V and 2 bases at J, with 10 bases between the two ends. The CDR3 consists of 15 residues. CDR1 PRHDT and CDR2 FYEKMQ come from the germline V gene (reference sequence). The CDR3 region is CASSEAGPYNSPLHF. In nucleotides, the CDR3 is TGTGCCAGCAGCGAGGCGGGACCCTATAATTCACCCCTCCACTTT.

The chain carries TRBV5-6 and TRBJ2-2; D is unclear. Germline-derived CDR1 and CDR2 are SGHDT and YYEEEE. The CDR3 runs 15 residues. The V end lost 5 bases, the J end lost 6 bases, and 17 bases lay between the germline ends. CDR3 DNA: TGTGCCAGCAGTCCCCCGACTCTAGACGCCGGGGAGCTGTTTTTT. This codes for CASSPPTLDAGELFF.

The chain recombines TRBV7-9 with TRBJ1-1; D gene unclear. Trimming removed 5 bases from V and 11 bases from J, with 12 bases in between. The length of the CDR3 is 11 residues. Germline lookup yields CDR1 SEHNR and CDR2 FQNEAQ (reference sequence). The CDR3 DNA follows: TGTGCCAGCAGCCCATCCGGGGTTGCTTTCTTT. It codes for CASSPSGVAFF.

This clone was counted a few times. This sequence joins TRBV7-2 and TRBJ2-7, with D possibly matching TRBD2 (5 bases). CDR1 and CDR2 from the germline V gene are SGHTA and FQGNSA. The CDR3 consists of 12 residues. Trimming took 1 base from V and 4 from J, leaving 5 bases between them. CDR3 sequence reads: CASSLGEYEQYF. CDR3 bases: TGTGCCAGCAGCTTAGGGGAGTACGAGCAGTACTTC. The variable domain in full, with the rest retrieved from reference TRBV7-2 and TRBJ2-7, is GAGVSQSPSNKVTEKGKDVELRCDPISGHTALYWYRQSLGQGLEFLIYFQGNSAPDKSGLPSDRFSAERTGGSVSTLTIQRTQQEDSAVYLCASSLGEYEQYFGPGTRLTVT.

This sequence joins TRBV11-2 and TRBJ2-7; no firm D call. In germline, CDR1 is SGHAT, CDR2 FQNNGV. V gave up 1 base and J gave up 0 bases, with 13 bases separating them. This CDR3 is 16 amino acids long. The CDR3 spells CASSLGRGVSSYEQYF. The CDR3, as DNA: TGTGCCAGCAGCTTAGGTCGTGGGGTAAGCTCCTACGAGCAGTACTTC.

CDR3 sequence reads: CASSRPSDSSSDTQYF. CDR3 nucleotide sequence: TGTGCCAGTAGTAGGCCCTCGGACAGTAGCTCAGATACGCAGTATTTT. This sequence joins TRBV19 and TRBJ2-3; D is possibly TRBD1 (6 bases). This CDR3 is built from 16 residues. The ends were cut back, 4 bases at V and 4 bases at J, with 18 bases in the middle. CDR1 and CDR2 from the germline V gene are LNHDA and SQIVND (reference sequence).

The J gene is TRBJ1-1, the V gene TRBV5-6, with D possibly being TRBD1 (5 bases). CDR1 and CDR2 from the germline V gene are SGHDT and YYEEEE. The V end lost 0 bases, the J end lost 2 bases, and 8 bases lay between the germline ends. This CDR3 region has 14 residues. CDR3 nucleotides: TGTGCCAGCAGCTTGGTAGGGACCAACACTGAAGCTTTCTTT. The encoded protein is CASSLVGTNTEAFF.

The rearrangement uses TRBV27 and TRBJ2-2; 10 nucleotides agree with TRBD1. This CDR3 comprises 16 residues. Germline lookup yields CDR1 MNHEY and CDR2 SMNVEV (reference sequence). V dropped 5 bases and J dropped 2; count of bases not matched to a gene: 5. CDR3 sequence (DNA): TGTGCCAGCAGTCCCAGGACAGGGGGAAACACCGGGGAGCTGTTTTTT. Amino acids: CASSPRTGGNTGELFF.

J is TRBJ2-7 and V is TRBV5-1; 7 positions match TRBD2. V lost 0 bases, J lost 4 bases, and 7 bases stayed unmatched. Looked up from germline, CDR1 is SGHRS and CDR2 is YFSETQ. The length of the CDR3 is 15 residues. CDR3 nucleotides: TGCGCCAGCAGCTTGGTGTCGCGGGGGATATACGAGCAGTACTTC. This codes for CASSLVSRGIYEQYF.

A few counts support this clone. This rearrangement joins TRBV4-1 to TRBJ2-5; 9 nucleotides line up with TRBD1. The length of the CDR3 is 16 residues. Trimming cost V 1 base and J 5 bases; bases outside gene matches: 8. Germline V lookup: CDR1 MGHRA, CDR2 YSYEKL. CDR3 sequence (DNA): TGCGCCAGCAGCCAAGGGGGGGGACAGGGTATCGAGACCCAGTACTTC. Translated, it gives CASSQGGGQGIETQYF.

The rearrangement joins TRBV29-1 to TRBJ2-2; D unresolved. In germline, CDR1 is SQVTM, CDR2 ANQGSEA. Between the trimmed V and J ends, which lost 2 bases and 7 bases, there was a span of 2 bases. The CDR3 runs 10 residues. CDR3 amino acids: CSVENGELFF. DNA of the CDR3: TGCAGCGTTGAAAACGGGGAGCTGTTTTTT.

This chain links TRBV20-1 with TRBJ2-3; D not resolved. In germline, CDR1 is DFQATT, CDR2 SNEGSKA (reference sequence). The CDR3 extends over 8 amino acids. The CDR3: CITDTQYF. CDR3 nucleotide sequence: TGCATTACAGATACGCAGTATTTT.

This clone was seen only a few times. The rearrangement links TRBV7-9 to TRBJ2-7, with TRBD1 identical over 10 bases. This CDR3 spans 14 amino acids. The V and J ends lost 5 bases and 2 bases, in that order; junction bases with no gene match: 3. The germline V gene encodes CDR1 SEHNR and CDR2 FQNEAQ (reference sequence). CDR3: CASSPGTGAYEQYF. Written as DNA, the CDR3 is TGTGCCAGCAGCCCCGGGACAGGGGCCTACGAGCAGTACTTC.

The chain uses TRBV11-2 and TRBJ1-4, with 9 bases identical to TRBD1. The CDR3 has 15 amino acids. Germline CDR1 SGHAT, CDR2 FQNNGV. V lost 3 bases, J lost 5 bases, and 4 bases stayed unmatched. CDR3 in DNA: TGTGCCAGCAGCTTGGGGGACAGGGCGAATGAAAAACTGTTTTTT. Translating it yields CASSLGDRANEKLFF.

V gene TRBV7-9 combines with J gene TRBJ2-5; a possible D gene is TRBD1 (6 bases). With 5 bases removed from V and 3 bases from J, the gap between germline ends came to 10 bases. This CDR3 has 13 amino acids. Germline V gene data show CDR1 as SEHNR and CDR2 as FQNEAQ (reference sequence). The CDR3 loop reads CASSIQGKETQYF. The DNA for the CDR3 is TGTGCCAGCAGCATCCAGGGGAAAGAGACCCAGTACTTC.